A selection of T cell receptor beta chains follows, all from one sample in a study of memory CD4+ T cells and cytomegalovirus serostatus. Some clones are missing from TCRdb's copy, which holds only in-frame ones; the method was immunoSEQ multiplex PCR. Among some 26,000 clones listed, around 75% were seen once. Sequencing input: memory CD4+ T cells from blood. These TCRs come from an adult in good health and CMV-seronegative. Each CDR3 is given with its conserved first and last residue. The D gene is left open where the match is weak. Clone size is not always given. Where it is, it says once, few, many or a class for expanded clones.

abundance: NA
j_gene: TRBJ1-1
d_gene: TRBD1
v_gene: TRBV9
len: 15
CDR3aa: CASSVGFTGGTEAFF
CDR3nt: TGTGCCAGCAGCGTGGGATTTACAGGGGGCACTGAAGCTTTCTTT

abundance: NA
j_gene: TRBJ2-3
d_gene: NA
v_gene: TRBV7-2
len: 16
CDR3aa: CASSLGAGPSTDTQYF
CDR3nt: TGTGCCAGCAGCTTAGGGGCAGGCCCTAGCACAGATACGCAGTATTTT

abundance: NA
j_gene: TRBJ1-2
d_gene: TRBD1
v_gene: TRBV2
len: 16
CDR3aa: CASTGGQGTSREGYTF
CDR3nt: TGTGCCAGCACAGGGGGACAGGGGACCTCACGGGAGGGCTACACCTTC

abundance: NA
j_gene: TRBJ1-3
d_gene: NA
v_gene: TRBV4-2
len: 18
CDR3aa: CASSQLRAEASSGNTIYF
CDR3nt: TGTGCCAGCAGTCAGTTGCGGGCCGAGGCGAGCTCTGGAAACACCATATATTTT

abundance: NA
j_gene: TRBJ2-5
d_gene: TRBD2
v_gene: TRBV19
len: 14
CDR3aa: CASSKLGGMETQYF
CDR3nt: TGTGCCAGTAGTAAGCTGGGGGGGATGGAGACCCAGTACTTC

abundance: NA
j_gene: TRBJ1-6
d_gene: NA
v_gene: TRBV28
len: 13
CDR3aa: CASSNPHNSPLHF
CDR3nt: TGTGCCAGCAGCAATCCCCATAATTCACCCCTCCACTTT

abundance: NA
j_gene: TRBJ2-1
d_gene: NA
v_gene: TRBV6-6
len: 14
CDR3aa: CASSYSRGYNEQFF
CDR3nt: TGTGCCAGCAGTTATAGCAGGGGTTACAATGAGCAGTTCTTC

abundance: NA
j_gene: TRBJ2-3
d_gene: NA
v_gene: TRBV19
len: 14
CDR3aa: CASSIAGSTDTQYF
CDR3nt: TGTGCCAGTAGTATAGCAGGGAGCACAGATACGCAGTATTTT

abundance: few
j_gene: TRBJ2-5
d_gene: NA
v_gene: TRBV20-1
len: 11
CDR3aa: CSSEHQETQYF
CDR3nt: TGCAGTTCAGAGCACCAAGAGACCCAGTACTTC

abundance: NA
j_gene: TRBJ1-5
d_gene: TRBD1
v_gene: TRBV28
len: 15
CDR3aa: CASSSPTGSNQPQHF
CDR3nt: TGTGCCAGCAGTTCCCCGACAGGGAGCAATCAGCCCCAGCATTTT

abundance: few
j_gene: TRBJ1-6
d_gene: TRBD1
v_gene: TRBV7-8
len: 16
CDR3aa: CASSLPGQGLNSPLHF
CDR3nt: TGTGCCAGCAGCTTACCCGGACAGGGACTTAATTCACCCCTCCACTTT

abundance: NA
j_gene: TRBJ1-5
d_gene: NA
v_gene: TRBV2
len: 15
CDR3aa: CASSPQGQSNQPQHF
CDR3nt: TGTGCCAGCAGTCCACAGGGACAAAGCAATCAGCCCCAGCATTTT

abundance: few
j_gene: TRBJ1-2
d_gene: NA
v_gene: TRBV6-1
len: 12
CDR3aa: CASSDYTYGYTF
CDR3nt: TGTGCCAGCAGTGACTACACCTATGGCTACACCTTC

abundance: NA
j_gene: TRBJ1-5
d_gene: NA
v_gene: TRBV7-2
len: 13
CDR3aa: CASSFGDNQPQHF
CDR3nt: TGTGCCAGCAGCTTTGGGGATAATCAGCCCCAGCATTTT

abundance: NA
j_gene: TRBJ1-6
d_gene: TRBD1
v_gene: TRBV6-6
len: 16
CDR3aa: CASSRAGDRGNSPLHF
CDR3nt: TGTGCCAGCAGCCGCGCTGGGGACAGGGGGAATTCACCCCTCCACTTT

abundance: NA
j_gene: TRBJ1-5
d_gene: NA
v_gene: TRBV6-5
len: 15
CDR3aa: CASSPTGTTNQPQHF
CDR3nt: TGTGCCAGCAGTCCAACCGGGACCACGAATCAGCCCCAGCATTTT

abundance: NA
j_gene: TRBJ1-1
d_gene: NA
v_gene: TRBV12-5
len: 16
CDR3aa: CASGLVRGERGTEAFF
CDR3nt: TGTGCTAGTGGTTTGGTACGCGGAGAGAGGGGGACTGAAGCTTTCTTT

abundance: NA
j_gene: TRBJ1-6
d_gene: NA
v_gene: TRBV6-4
len: 14
CDR3aa: CASSAESVNSPLHF
CDR3nt: TGTGCCAGCAGTGCCGAGAGCGTTAATTCACCCCTCCACTTT

abundance: NA
j_gene: TRBJ2-7
d_gene: NA
v_gene: TRBV7-9
len: 13
CDR3aa: CASSLAGAHEQYF
CDR3nt: TGTGCCAGCAGCTTAGCAGGTGCCCACGAGCAGTACTTC

abundance: NA
j_gene: TRBJ1-1
d_gene: NA
v_gene: TRBV5-4
len: 15
CDR3aa: CASSSRTGRNTEAFF
CDR3nt: TGTGCCAGCAGCTCTCGAACAGGGAGGAACACTGAAGCTTTCTTT

abundance: NA
j_gene: TRBJ2-5
d_gene: NA
v_gene: TRBV5-6
len: 13
CDR3aa: CASSVTGVETQYF
CDR3nt: TGTGCCAGCAGCGTGACAGGCGTGGAGACCCAGTACTTC

abundance: NA
j_gene: TRBJ2-7
d_gene: NA
v_gene: TRBV11-2
len: 13
CDR3aa: CASSFAEGHEQYF
CDR3nt: TGTGCCAGCAGCTTCGCCGAGGGGCACGAGCAGTACTTC

abundance: NA
j_gene: TRBJ1-1
d_gene: NA
v_gene: TRBV2
len: 14
CDR3aa: CASSREARGTEAFF
CDR3nt: TGTGCCAGCAGTAGGGAGGCCCGTGGGACTGAAGCTTTCTTT

abundance: NA
j_gene: TRBJ2-3
d_gene: NA
v_gene: TRBV4-2
len: 14
CDR3aa: CASSQTGSTDTQYF
CDR3nt: TGTGCCAGCAGCCAAACGGGGAGCACAGATACGCAGTATTTT

abundance: once
j_gene: TRBJ2-6
d_gene: NA
v_gene: TRBV30
len: 15
CDR3aa: CAWTEGSSGANVLTF
CDR3nt: TGTGCCTGGACTGAGGGTTCTTCTGGGGCCAACGTCCTGACTTTC

abundance: NA
j_gene: TRBJ1-6
d_gene: NA
v_gene: TRBV6-5
len: 15
CDR3aa: CASSYSGEVNSPLHF
CDR3nt: TGTGCCAGCAGTTACTCGGGTGAAGTTAATTCACCCCTCCACTTT